The TCR beta chain under discussion was sequenced for a study of long-term antiretroviral therapy in people with HIV. The length of the CDR3 is 14 residues. Germline values: CDR1 SGHVS, CDR2 FQNEAQ. The V end lost 5 bases, the J end lost 6 bases, and 16 bases lay between the germline ends. A v3.0 immunoSEQ assay was performed at survey level. The method was immunoSEQ multiplex PCR; TCRdb's version includes in-frame clones alone and lacks a portion of them. The sample has about 22,000 clones, 85% seen once. This material consisted of unsorted PBMCs, taken roughly 4 years after starting antiretroviral therapy. This chain uses TRBV7-8 with TRBJ1-1; perhaps TRBD1 as D (5 bases). The source is a man aged 18 to 35 with HIV. This CDR3 is CASSGLRGFAEAFF. The CDR3 DNA reads as TGTGCCAGCAGCGGCCTACGGGGGTTCGCTGAAGCTTTCTTT.